One and the same sample provided the 18 T cell receptor beta chains below, sequenced in a study of shared clonotypes between healthy human individuals. Only in-frame clones appear in the TCRdb table, and some are missing; sequencing was by immunoSEQ multiplex PCR. The table has under 750,000 clones, 72% seen once. The specimen sequenced was memory CD4+ T cells sorted from blood. Specified subset: CD45RA-negative fraction. The origin of the receptors is a woman aged 25 to 39 in good health.

This chain uses TRBV4-1 with TRBJ2-7, with D possibly matching TRBD2 (6 bases). CDR3 length: 13 amino acids. V was trimmed by 2 bases and J by 7 bases, leaving 12 bases between them. Germline CDR1 reads MGHRA; CDR2 reads YSYEKL. CDR3 DNA: TGCGCCAGCAGCCAATTCGGGGGAGTTGAGCAGTACTTC. This sequence encodes CASSQFGGVEQYF.

This sequence joins TRBV10-1 and TRBJ1-1; D not resolved. Germline CDR1 reads WNHNN; CDR2 reads SYGVQD (reference sequence). Trimming took off 6 bases at V and 1 base at J, with 9 bases between the two ends. The CDR3 covers 13 residues. The DNA for the CDR3 is TGCGCCAGCAGCGCATGGGGGAACACTGAAGCTTTCTTT. Translated: CASSAWGNTEAFF.

This clone was detected only a few times. The chain joins TRBV30 to TRBJ1-5, with D tentatively TRBD1 (6 bases). The CDR3 is 13 amino acids. The germline gives CDR1 GTSNPN, CDR2 SVGIG (reference sequence). The ends were cut back, 1 base at V and 7 bases at J, with 11 bases in the middle. The CDR3 is CAWSGTGMQPQHF. The CDR3 coding sequence is TGTGCCTGGAGTGGAACAGGGATGCAGCCCCAGCATTTT.

This chain connects TRBV27 to TRBJ2-3, with TRBD1 matching 8 bases. CDR3 length: 15 amino acids. Trimming cost V 7 bases and J 3 bases; bases outside gene matches: 9. Germline V gene sequence: CDR1 MNHEY, CDR2 SMNVEV (reference sequence). The CDR3 coding sequence is TGTGCCAGCAATCCGGGACAGGTCCCTACAGATACGCAGTATTTT. Protein product: CASNPGQVPTDTQYF.

The chain carries TRBV19 and TRBJ2-1; 8 positions agree with TRBD1. With V trimmed by 4 bases and J by 6 bases, 11 bases remained unmatched. Looked up from germline, CDR1 is LNHDA and CDR2 is SQIVND (reference sequence). The CDR3 runs to 16 residues. For the CDR3, the DNA is TGTGCCAGTAGTACCAACAGGGACAGGTTGATCAATGAGCAGTTCTTC. It translates to CASSTNRDRLINEQFF.

The chain has TRBV7-2 and TRBJ1-1; D is undetermined. Germline assignment: CDR1 SGHTA and CDR2 FQGNSA. The CDR3 is made up of 16 amino acids. Trimming shortened V by 1 base and J by 0 bases, and 12 bases separated the two germline ends. The CDR3, as DNA: TGTGCCAGCAGCTTAGGTAGGCAGACGCTGAACACTGAAGCTTTCTTT. Encoded protein: CASSLGRQTLNTEAFF.

V usage is TRBV19 and J usage is TRBJ1-5; D is uncertain. This CDR3 comprises 13 residues. V lost 3 bases and J 4 bases, leaving 7 bases between the germline ends. The germline gives CDR1 LNHDA, CDR2 SQIVND (reference sequence). The CDR3 DNA reads as TGTGCCAGTAGTATCGAAGAGAATCAGCCCCAGCATTTT. This codes for CASSIEENQPQHF. The variable domain in full, completed from reference TRBV19 and TRBJ1-5, reads DGGITQSPKYLFRKEGQNVTLSCEQNLNHDAMYWYRQDPGQGLRLIYYSQIVNDFQKGDIAEGYSVSREKKESFPLTVTSAQKNPTAFYLCASSIEENQPQHFGDGTRLSIL.

The gene calls are TRBV11-2 and TRBJ2-1; D ambiguous. V lost 4 bases, J lost 10 bases, and 8 bases lay in between. The CDR3 covers 11 residues. The germline gives CDR1 SGHAT, CDR2 FQNNGV. CDR3 region: CASSSGREQFF. DNA for the CDR3: TGTGCCAGCAGCTCCGGACGGGAGCAGTTCTTC.

The chain combines TRBV5-1 with TRBJ2-5; 7 bases are a match to TRBD2. Judging by the DNA end, TRBJ2-7 fits better; the J call may be wrong. The CDR3 covers 20 residues. Germline loops: CDR1 SGHRS, CDR2 YFSETQ. The CDR3 is CASSNPPLAGQVHRRYEQYF. The DNA of the CDR3 is TGCGCCAGCAGCAACCCCCCTTTAGCGGGCCAAGTACACCGAAGGTACGAGCAGTACTTC.

The chain carries TRBV28 and TRBJ2-2; D unresolved. This CDR3 region has 16 residues. Germline CDR1 is MDHEN and CDR2 is SYDVKM. Trimming shortened V by 6 bases and J by 0 bases, and 14 bases separated the two germline ends. The CDR3 here is CASSLRRTANTGELFF. The DNA of the CDR3 is TGTGCCAGCAGCCTACGAAGGACGGCGAACACCGGGGAGCTGTTTTTT.

The sample holds one count of this clone. Other DNA sequences of this sample code for an identical CDR3. The DNA for the CDR3 is TGTGCCAGCAGCCCTGGGACGAACCAGCCCCAGCATTTT. Protein sequence: CASSPGTNQPQHF. This chain joins TRBV7-9 and TRBJ1-5, with D maybe TRBD1 (5 bases). Germline V gene lookup returns CDR1 SEHNR and CDR2 FQNEAQ (reference sequence). V lost 5 bases to trimming and J lost 7 bases, with 12 bases between them. The length of the CDR3 is 13 residues.

The V gene is TRBV5-1, the J gene TRBJ2-7, with 10 bases aligning to TRBD1. CDR1 and CDR2 from the germline V gene are SGHRS and YFSETQ. CDR3 length: 20 amino acids. V gave up 4 bases and J gave up 0 bases; unmatched junction bases: 19. The chain's CDR3 is CASSRRSPGQGIDISYEQYF. CDR3 nucleotides: TGCGCCAGCAGCCGGAGATCACCGGGACAGGGGATTGACATCTCCTACGAGCAGTACTTC.

The chain combines TRBV5-1 with TRBJ2-7; TRBD1 agrees at 11 bases. CDR1 and CDR2 from the germline V gene are SGHRS and YFSETQ. Trimming cost V 7 bases and J 5 bases; bases outside gene matches: 5. The CDR3 sequence is 13 residues long. The CDR3 DNA sequence: TGCGCCAGCCGCCGGACAGGGGGCGACGAGCAGTACTTC. Amino acid sequence: CASRRTGGDEQYF.

V and J are TRBV29-1 and TRBJ1-2, with a tentative D call TRBD1 (5 bases). CDR1 is SQVTM and CDR2 is ANQGSEA in the germline V gene. Trimming removed 4 bases from V and 8 bases from J, with 17 bases in between. The CDR3 loop spans 13 amino acids. CDR3: CSVATREVRGYTF. The CDR3 region has the DNA TGCAGCGTTGCGACCAGGGAGGTGAGAGGCTACACCTTC.

This chain links TRBV28 with TRBJ2-1; a weak D match, TRBD2 (5 bases). The CDR3 is 15 amino acids. In germline, CDR1 is MDHEN, CDR2 SYDVKM. V lost 4 bases, J lost 7 bases, and 17 bases lay in between. DNA for the CDR3: TGTGCCAGCAGTTCTCCTGGGAGAAAACCTAATGAGCAGTTCTTC. Residues: CASSSPGRKPNEQFF.

This rearrangement joins TRBV6-4 to TRBJ2-1; 8 bases are shared with TRBD1. The CDR3 extends over 12 amino acids. Germline CDR1 MRHNA, CDR2 SNTAGT. V dropped 4 bases and J dropped 10; count of bases not matched to a gene: 3. CDR3 region: CASSARTGEQFF. The DNA of the CDR3 is TGTGCCAGCAGTGCTAGGACAGGGGAGCAGTTCTTC.

CDR3 bases: TGTGCCAGCAGCCGTAGCGGAGCCAAAAACATTCAGTACTTC. Translation gives CASSRSGAKNIQYF. The chain links TRBV13 to TRBJ2-4; D perhaps matches TRBD2 (6 bases). V was pared by 5 bases and J by 0 bases, with 8 bases between. Germline loops: CDR1 PRHDT, CDR2 FYEKMQ (reference sequence). This CDR3 has 14 amino acids.

As to this clone: Additional DNA sequences in this sample encode the identical CDR3. The chain uses TRBV18 and TRBJ1-2; 11 bases are shared with TRBD1. The CDR3 sequence is 15 residues long. From germline, CDR1 is KGHSH and CDR2 LQKENI. V dropped 3 bases and J dropped 4; count of bases not matched to a gene: 4. The CDR3 DNA follows: TGTGCCAGCTCACCTGGACAGGGGGCGGGCTATGGCTACACCTTC. As protein: CASSPGQGAGYGYTF. Full variable domain (rest looked up from reference TRBV18 and TRBJ1-2): NAGVMQNPRHLVRRRGQEARLRCSPMKGHSHVYWYRQLPEEGLKFMVYLQKENIIDESGMPKERFSAEFPKEGPSILRIQQVVRGDSAAYFCASSPGQGAGYGYTFGSGTRLTVV.